Following are 7 T cell receptor beta chains from one sample sequenced in a study of blood T cell repertoires in COVID-19. Sequencing used immunoSEQ multiplex PCR; TCRdb keeps in-frame clones, though not all of them. The data contain fewer than 250,000 clones, more than 70% of them singletons. The material sequenced was peripheral blood. These receptors came from a woman in her sixties or seventies with acute or convalescent COVID-19.

The rearrangement links TRBV7-2 to TRBJ1-2, with D perhaps TRBD1 (6 bases). The CDR3 contains 13 residues. From germline, CDR1 is SGHTA and CDR2 FQGNSA. Trimming took off 3 bases at V and 8 bases at J, with 13 bases between the two ends. The CDR3 loop reads CASSLGGPYGYTF. CDR3 bases: TGTGCCAGCAGCTTGGGGGGGCCTTACGGCTACACCTTC.

The rearrangement joins TRBV30 to TRBJ1-4; 7 bases match TRBD1. V lost 1 base, J lost 7 bases, and 6 bases stayed unmatched. Germline assignment: CDR1 GTSNPN and CDR2 SVGIG (reference sequence). The CDR3 length is 14 residues. The CDR3 sequence: CAWSGAGGIEKLFF. The CDR3 DNA follows: TGTGCCTGGAGTGGGGCAGGGGGAATTGAAAAACTGTTTTTT.

The rearrangement links TRBV5-1 to TRBJ1-6; no definite D call. The CDR3 runs to 16 residues. Trimming stripped 0 bases from V and 5 bases from J, with 12 bases between. Germline-derived CDR1 and CDR2 are SGHRS and YFSETQ. CDR3 in DNA: TGCGCCAGCAGCTTGGGACTGATTCGGGATAATTCACCCCTCCACTTT. It yields the protein CASSLGLIRDNSPLHF.

The rearrangement links TRBV7-2 to TRBJ2-7; TRBD1 might be the D (6 bases). The CDR3 totals 14 residues. The germline V and J ends were trimmed by 6 bases and 0 bases, with 12 bases remaining between them. Germline CDR1 and CDR2: SGHTA and FQGNSA. CDR3 in amino acids: CASSLPGHSYEQYF. CDR3 nucleotides: TGTGCCAGCAGTCTCCCGGGACACTCCTACGAGCAGTACTTC.

The CDR3 is CASSLGRVSYNEQFF. DNA of the CDR3: TGTGCCAGCAGCTTAGGGAGGGTCTCCTACAATGAGCAGTTCTTC. The chain links TRBV21-1 to TRBJ2-1; TRBD2 reflects the table's D call only, with no check against the DNA. TRBV21-1 is marked as a pseudogene. The CDR3 consists of 15 residues.

The J gene is TRBJ2-5, the V gene TRBV11-3, with 7 nucleotides matching TRBD2. The CDR3 is 15 residues long. Germline V gene lookup returns CDR1 SGHNT and CDR2 YENEEA. J gave up 5 bases and V 0 bases, and 6 bases lay outside the gene matches. CDR3 protein: CASSLDGREGETQYF. CDR3 in DNA: TGTGCCAGCAGCTTAGACGGCAGGGAGGGGGAGACCCAGTACTTC.

The CDR3 nucleotides read TGCGCCAGCAGCCAAGCCGCGGGACTAGTGGGTGAGCAGTACTTC. This codes for CASSQAAGLVGEQYF. This chain uses TRBV4-3 with TRBJ2-7; 8 nucleotides match TRBD2. The germline V gene has CDR1 LGHNA and CDR2 YSLEER. V was pared by 1 base and J by 7 bases, with 9 bases of the junction left unmatched. CDR3 length: 15 amino acids.